Below are 11 T cell receptor beta chains sequenced from a single sample in a study of T cell responses to AZD1222 COVID-19 vaccine. The data were produced by immunoSEQ multiplex PCR, yet TCRdb's version contains in-frame clones alone and is incomplete. The table records 45,000 or so clones, roughly 87% of them present only once. The sequencing used peripheral blood, collected 28 days after the second AZD1222 dose. The receptors shown here come from an adult who received the AZD1222 COVID-19 vaccine.

The J gene is TRBJ1-2, the V gene TRBV6-5; 10 bases fit TRBD1. V lost 3 bases and J lost 4; bases outside the gene matches: 5. Germline CDR1 is MNHEY and CDR2 is SVGAGI. The CDR3 is 15 amino acids. The CDR3 region is CASSYRDRGGYGYTF. The CDR3 DNA sequence: TGTGCCAGCAGTTATAGGGACAGGGGAGGCTATGGCTACACCTTC.

The rearrangement uses TRBV7-2 and TRBJ1-2; TRBD1 matches at 7 bases. This CDR3 is built from 13 residues. Losses at the gene ends were 4 bases for V and 7 bases for J; bases not matched to a gene: 6. Looked up from germline, CDR1 is SGHTA and CDR2 is FQGNSA. CDR3 sequence: CASSSTGPGGYTF. In DNA, the CDR3 is TGTGCCAGCAGCTCGACAGGGCCGGGTGGCTACACCTTC. Full variable domain (outside the CDR3, taken from reference TRBV7-2 and TRBJ1-2): GAGVSQSPSNKVTEKGKDVELRCDPISGHTALYWYRQSLGQGLEFLIYFQGNSAPDKSGLPSDRFSAERTGGSVSTLTIQRTQQEDSAVYLCASSSTGPGGYTFGSGTRLTVV.

This chain links TRBV10-1 with TRBJ1-5; the match to TRBD1 covers 9 bases. Germline CDR1 and CDR2: WNHNN and SYGVQD (reference sequence). The CDR3 length is 16 residues. V was pared by 7 bases and J by 5 bases, with 12 bases of the junction left unmatched. CDR3 region: CASTGDRDQCYQPQHF. The CDR3 region has the DNA TGCGCCAGCACTGGGGACAGGGACCAATGCTATCAGCCCCAGCATTTT.

This chain links TRBV19 with TRBJ1-3; D is ambiguous. V was shortened by 9 bases and J by 2 bases, with 14 bases between the two germline ends. Germline V gives CDR1 LNHDA, CDR2 SQIVND (reference sequence). The CDR3 extends over 14 amino acids. CDR3 residues: CASLDSDTGNTIYF. The CDR3 nucleotides read TGTGCCAGCCTTGACTCCGACACTGGAAACACCATATATTTT.

This chain links TRBV11-2 with TRBJ1-2; a possible D gene is TRBD1 (6 bases). The CDR3 contains 15 residues. Between the trimmed V and J ends, which lost 5 bases and 5 bases, there was a span of 18 bases. Germline lookup yields CDR1 SGHAT and CDR2 FQNNGV. Written as DNA, the CDR3 is TGTGCCAGCAGCCCCAGCGGGGGGGCTCCTTATGGCTACACCTTC. Translated: CASSPSGGAPYGYTF.

The chain joins TRBV19 to TRBJ2-7; D may be TRBD2 (6 bases). Trimming removed 10 bases at V and 4 bases at J, with 26 bases between. Germline CDR1 and CDR2: LNHDA and SQIVND (reference sequence). This CDR3 has 16 amino acids. The CDR3 is CATLHPVGTGSYEQYF. For the CDR3, the DNA is TGTGCCACCCTTCACCCGGTGGGGACCGGGAGTTACGAGCAGTACTTC.

J is TRBJ2-1 and V is TRBV7-5. TRBV7-5 has pseudogene status. This CDR3 spans 18 amino acids. The CDR3 spells CARSLAGGGPSSYNEQFF. The CDR3 DNA sequence: TGTGCCAGAAGCTTAGCTGGTGGGGGGCCGAGCTCCTACAATGAGCAGTTCTTC.

The chain recombines TRBV7-2 with TRBJ2-2; D is undetermined. The V and J ends lost 8 bases and 4 bases respectively, with 11 bases between them. The V gene's germline CDR1 is SGHTA and CDR2 FQGNSA. The CDR3 is made up of 13 amino acids. CDR3 region: CASVQVFTGELFF. CDR3 sequence (DNA): TGTGCCAGCGTGCAGGTGTTCACCGGGGAGCTGTTTTTT.

The chain couples TRBV7-2 to TRBJ2-1, with 10 bases identical to TRBD2. Germline lookup yields CDR1 SGHTA and CDR2 FQGNSA. The V and J ends lost 1 base and 5 bases, in that order; junction bases with no gene match: 11. The CDR3 consists of 18 residues. The CDR3 loop is CASSLDSGGVSTHNEQFF. The CDR3 DNA is TGTGCCAGCAGCTTAGACAGCGGGGGGGTGTCTACACACAATGAGCAGTTCTTC.

The J gene is TRBJ2-5, the V gene TRBV25-1; 7 nucleotides match TRBD1. The CDR3 is 15 residues long. Per the germline V gene, CDR1 is MGHDK and CDR2 is SYGVNS. V trimming: 2 bases; J trimming: 6 bases; junction bases outside the gene matches: 9. The CDR3 nucleotides are TGTGCCAGCAGTGAACCTTCGACAGGGAGAAAGACCCAGTACTTC. It specifies CASSEPSTGRKTQYF.

The chain employs TRBV5-8 and TRBJ2-6, with 7 bases identical to TRBD1. J was trimmed by 8 bases and V by 0 bases; bases with no gene match: 5. The CDR3 length is 15 residues. From germline, CDR1 is SGHTS and CDR2 YDEGEE. CDR3 protein: CASSLETGKSNVLTF. The CDR3 nucleotides read TGTGCCAGCAGCTTGGAGACAGGGAAGTCCAACGTCCTGACTTTC. The full variable domain, in which reference TRBV5-8 and TRBJ2-6 provide the parts outside the CDR3, is EAGVTQSPTHLIKTRGQQATLRCSPISGHTSVYWYQQALGLGLQFLLWYDEGEERNRGNFPPRFSGRQFPNYSSELNVNALELEDSALYLCASSLETGKSNVLTFGAGSRLTVL.